This T cell receptor beta chain came from a study of technical replicates of blood from several donors. This table comes from immunoSEQ multiplex PCR, and its TCRdb copy is limited to in-frame clones, with some not included. The repertoire holds roughly 100,000 clones, with around 96% as singletons. Losses at the gene ends were 7 bases for V and 3 bases for J; bases not matched to a gene: 9. The CDR3 is made up of 14 amino acids. Germline CDR1 reads MNHNS; CDR2 reads SASEGT. The sequence was obtained from a human donor in good health. Sequenced input: T cells isolated from PBMCs. This sequence joins TRBV6-1 and TRBJ2-7; the match to TRBD1 covers 7 bases. In nucleotides, the CDR3 is TGTGCCAGCACCCCAGGGGGAATGAACTACGAGCAGTACTTC. Translated, it gives CASTPGGMNYEQYF.